The 19 T cell receptor beta chains given below trace back to one sample, sequenced in a study of blood T cell repertoires in COVID-19. This table comes from immunoSEQ multiplex PCR, and its TCRdb copy is limited to in-frame clones, with some not included. Of some 70,000 clones listed, around 83% were seen once; the top ten hold 35% to 50%. The sequenced material came from peripheral blood. Receptors were obtained from an elderly man with acute or convalescent COVID-19.

This chain uses TRBV5-1 with TRBJ2-1, with 7 bases aligning to TRBD2. Per the germline V gene, CDR1 is SGHRS and CDR2 is YFSETQ. V gave up 0 bases and J gave up 10 bases; unmatched junction bases: 16. The CDR3 sequence is 17 residues long. The chain's CDR3 is CASSLGPAGASTGEQFF. CDR3 coding DNA: TGCGCCAGCAGCTTGGGACCGGCGGGAGCATCTACGGGGGAGCAGTTCTTC.

This chain uses TRBV5-1 with TRBJ1-2; a weak D match, TRBD1 (5 bases). The ends were cut back, 5 bases at V and 1 base at J, with 9 bases in the middle. The CDR3 runs to 13 residues. CDR1 is SGHRS, CDR2 YFSETQ, per germline. The CDR3 region is CASSDSFNYGYTF. The CDR3 nucleotides are TGCGCCAGCAGTGACAGTTTTAACTATGGCTACACCTTC.

The gene calls are TRBV4-1 and TRBJ1-2; 7 nucleotides align to TRBD1. Germline V gene lookup returns CDR1 MGHRA and CDR2 YSYEKL. After removal of 0 bases from V and 4 bases from J, the junction contained 5 bases not matched to a gene. There are 15 residues in the CDR3. CDR3 in DNA: TGCGCCAGCAGCCAAGACCCCGGGACAGCCTATGGCTACACCTTC. Its translation is CASSQDPGTAYGYTF.

CDR3 in DNA: TGCGCCAGCAGCTTGGCCTTCCGGGACAGGGGGCTTGCAGGGACCCAGTACTTC. Translating it yields CASSLAFRDRGLAGTQYF. The chain couples TRBV5-1 to TRBJ2-5; 12 nucleotides match TRBD1. This CDR3 is built from 18 residues. J was trimmed by 7 bases and V by 0 bases; bases with no gene match: 13. The germline CDR1 and CDR2 sequences are SGHRS and YFSETQ.

The table lists this clone with a count of one. V gene TRBV12-3 or TRBV12-4 combines with J gene TRBJ1-2, with D hard to call. V was shortened by 1 base and J by 5 bases, with 5 bases between the two germline ends. This CDR3 has 12 amino acids. CDR3 sequence reads: CASSLVSYGYTF. In nucleotides, the CDR3 is TGTGCCAGCAGTTTAGTTTCGTATGGCTACACCTTC.

The chain combines TRBV9 with TRBJ2-1, with TRBD1 matching 7 bases. Germline V gene data show CDR1 as SGDLS and CDR2 as YYNGEE. The CDR3 contains 13 residues. Trimming cost V 10 bases and J 9 bases; bases outside gene matches: 13. The DNA of the CDR3 is TGTGCCTCTTCAGACAGGGTTGGAGGTGAGCAGTTCTTC. Residues: CASSDRVGGEQFF.

The genes are TRBV5-1 and TRBJ1-2, with unresolved D. Trimming removed 0 bases from V and 7 bases from J, with 16 bases in between. The CDR3 runs 15 residues. Germline assignment: CDR1 SGHRS and CDR2 YFSETQ. CDR3 DNA: TGCGCCAGCAGCTTGGCCTCCGGCCCCGAGGGTGGCTACACCTTC. Translated: CASSLASGPEGGYTF.

The rearrangement uses TRBV14 and TRBJ1-1; D is possibly TRBD1 (5 bases). Looked up from germline, CDR1 is SGHDN and CDR2 is FVKESK. The CDR3 has 13 amino acids. Trimming stripped 4 bases from V and 0 bases from J, with 6 bases between. The CDR3, as DNA: TGTGCCAGCAGCCTGACAGTGAACACTGAAGCTTTCTTT. Protein: CASSLTVNTEAFF.

The chain employs TRBV6-6 and TRBJ2-7, with D tentatively TRBD1 (5 bases). V lost 6 bases and J 0 bases, leaving 12 bases between the germline ends. CDR1 and CDR2 (germline): MNHNY, SVGAGI (reference sequence). This CDR3 is 14 amino acids long. CDR3: CASSRDSGSYEQYF. DNA of the CDR3: TGTGCCAGCAGCCGAGACAGTGGCTCCTACGAGCAGTACTTC.

The genes are TRBV19 and TRBJ1-3; 9 nucleotides agree with TRBD1. V dropped 5 bases and J dropped 4; count of bases not matched to a gene: 6. CDR3 length: 15 residues. The germline V gene encodes CDR1 LNHDA and CDR2 SQIVND (reference sequence). The CDR3 bases are TGTGCCAGTAGTGCCGGGACAGGGCGCGGAAACACCATATATTTT. Its protein product is CASSAGTGRGNTIYF.

CDR3 nucleotides: TGTGCCAGCAGTTTGGGCACGTACAATGAGCAGTTCTTC. It codes for CASSLGTYNEQFF. The gene calls are TRBV27 and TRBJ2-1, with D unclear. Germline CDR1 is MNHEY and CDR2 is SMNVEV (reference sequence). Between the trimmed V and J ends, which lost 3 bases and 4 bases, there was a span of 7 bases. The CDR3 is 13 residues long.

The V gene is TRBV2, the J gene TRBJ2-6; the match to TRBD1 covers 10 bases. With 3 bases clipped from V and 4 bases from J, the junction kept 15 bases outside the gene matches. This CDR3 is 20 amino acids long. In germline, CDR1 is SNHLY, CDR2 FYNNEI. The CDR3 loop is CASSDTLVRQGATGANVLTF. CDR3 DNA: TGTGCCAGCAGTGACACCCTCGTCCGACAGGGGGCTACCGGGGCCAACGTCCTGACTTTC.

The CDR3 loop reads CASSPGLARTTDTQYF. CDR3 bases: TGTGCCAGCAGCCCAGGACTAGCGCGGACCACAGATACGCAGTATTTT. The chain is built from TRBV7-3 and TRBJ2-3, with TRBD2 identical over 9 bases. The germline CDR1 and CDR2 sequences are SGHTA and FQGTGA. This CDR3 is 16 amino acids long. V lost 5 bases to trimming and J lost 2 bases; unmatched junction nucleotides: 8.

This chain links TRBV9 with TRBJ2-6; tentatively, D is TRBD2 (5 bases). Germline lookup yields CDR1 SGDLS and CDR2 YYNGEE. V was cut by 0 bases and J by 2 bases, with 9 bases left in between. The CDR3 runs 16 residues. This CDR3 is CASSVGVGAGANVLTF. The CDR3, as DNA: TGTGCCAGCAGCGTAGGGGTGGGAGCTGGGGCCAACGTCCTGACTTTC. Full variable domain (missing parts from reference TRBV9 and TRBJ2-6): DSGVTQTPKHLITATGQRVTLRCSPRSGDLSVYWYQQSLDQGLQFLIQYYNGEERAKGNILERFSAQQFPDLHSELNLSSLELGDSALYFCASSVGVGAGANVLTFGAGSRLTVL.

This clone was recorded once. The V call is TRBV6-5, the J call TRBJ1-3; weak D call: TRBD1 (5 bases). V was trimmed by 11 bases and J by 3 bases, leaving 17 bases between them. Germline V gene lookup returns CDR1 MNHEY and CDR2 SVGAGI. The CDR3 runs 14 residues. Here the CDR3 reads CAGRGAVGGNTIYF. Here the CDR3 DNA reads TGTGCCGGTCGTGGGGCGGTGGGTGGAAACACCATATATTTT.

The V call is TRBV7-2, the J call TRBJ2-4, with 8 nucleotides matching TRBD2. Germline-derived CDR1 and CDR2 are SGHTA and FQGNSA. The trim removed 4 bases at V and 7 bases at J, leaving 9 bases unmatched. The CDR3 is made up of 15 amino acids. CDR3 residues: CASSSSGGSGNIQYF. CDR3 sequence (DNA): TGTGCCAGCAGCTCCTCGGGGGGGAGTGGGAACATTCAGTACTTC.

The chain couples TRBV12-3 or TRBV12-4 to TRBJ2-5, with D possibly TRBD1 on 6 matching bases. The V end lost 3 bases, the J end lost 5 bases, and 10 bases lay between the germline ends. This CDR3 is built from 13 residues. CDR3 amino acids: CASSFTGLETQYF. The CDR3 DNA follows: TGTGCCAGCAGTTTCACAGGGTTGGAGACCCAGTACTTC.

This clone has more than one count but fewer than ten. The rearrangement joins TRBV7-3 to TRBJ1-5; D not certain. With 2 bases removed from V and 9 bases from J, the gap between germline ends came to 8 bases. The CDR3 runs 12 residues. The germline V gene has CDR1 SGHTA and CDR2 FQGTGA. CDR3 amino acids: CASSLHPGPQHF. The CDR3 bases are TGTGCCAGCAGCTTACATCCAGGGCCCCAGCATTTT. Based on the CDR3 plus reference TRBV7-3 and TRBJ1-5, the full variable domain is GAGVSQTPSNKVTEKGKYVELRCDPISGHTALYWYRQSLGQGPEFLIYFQGTGAADDSGLPNDRFFAVRPEGSVSTLKIQRTERGDSAVYLCASSLHPGPQHFGDGTRLSIL.

The chain employs TRBV7-9 and TRBJ2-7, with 7 bases fitting TRBD1. The junction had 5 bases not matched to a gene; V was cut back by 1 base and J by 5 bases. The germline V gene has CDR1 SEHNR and CDR2 FQNEAQ (reference sequence). The CDR3 loop spans 14 amino acids. The CDR3 sequence is CASSLDRGVDEQYF. CDR3 sequence (DNA): TGTGCCAGCAGCTTAGACAGGGGTGTCGACGAGCAGTACTTC. Full variable domain (outside the CDR3, taken from reference TRBV7-9 and TRBJ2-7): DTGVSQNPRHKITKRGQNVTFRCDPISEHNRLYWYRQTLGQGPEFLTYFQNEAQLEKSRLLSDRFSAERPKGSFSTLEIQRTEQGDSAMYLCASSLDRGVDEQYFGPGTRLTVT.